This T cell receptor beta chain was captured by sequencing in a study of regulatory T cells in long-lasting Graves disease. Noted time point: persistent/refractory GD, antithyroid drugs over 5 years with positive TRAb. PBMC RNA served as the TCR library source. With iRepertoire HTBI primers and Arm-PCR of CDR3 regions, TCR beta libraries were built. How the authors handled the data: Identification of gene segments yielded over 60 TRBV and roughly 15 TRBJ across samples. TCRdb called the multiplex PCR reads again in MiXCR, with one record for every CDR3 protein. The V and J calls shown here were made by TCRdb, not taken from the authors' results. The data hold about 470,000 distinct CDR3 sequences, with 20% observed a single time. The CDR3 has 15 amino acids. Germline V gene data show CDR1 as MDHEN and CDR2 as SYDVKM. Trimming removed 3 bases at V and 4 bases at J, with 15 bases between. As to this clonotype: A clone one base away is much larger, so this may be a read error.

Sample: peripheral blood mononuclear cells (PBMCs), taken when the disease was refractory, from a patient treated with antithyroid drugs. V is TRBV28 and J is TRBJ1-1; D gene ambiguous. This TCR was recovered from a female donor with Graves disease. The CDR3 bases are TGTGCCAGCAGTTTGGCGAGGGCCCTGAGCACTGAAGCTTTCTTT. Residues: CASSLARALSTEAFF.